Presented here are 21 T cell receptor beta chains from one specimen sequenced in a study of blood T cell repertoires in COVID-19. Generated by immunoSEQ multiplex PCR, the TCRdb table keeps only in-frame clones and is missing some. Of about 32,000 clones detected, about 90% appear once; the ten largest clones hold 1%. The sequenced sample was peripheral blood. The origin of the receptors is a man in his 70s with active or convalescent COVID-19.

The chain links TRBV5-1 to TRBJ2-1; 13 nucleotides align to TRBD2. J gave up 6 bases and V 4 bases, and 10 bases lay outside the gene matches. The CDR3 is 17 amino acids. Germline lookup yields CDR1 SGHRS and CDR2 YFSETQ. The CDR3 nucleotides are TGCGCCAGCAGCAAAACTAGCGGGAGGGCTCCGACCAATGAGCAGTTCTTC. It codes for CASSKTSGRAPTNEQFF. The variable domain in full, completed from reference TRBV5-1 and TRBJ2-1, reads KAGVTQTPRYLIKTRGQQVTLSCSPISGHRSVSWYQQTPGQGLQFLFEYFSETQRNKGNFPGRFSGRQFSNSRSEMNVSTLELGDSALYLCASSKTSGRAPTNEQFFGPGTRLTVL.

In nucleotides, the CDR3 is TGCGCCAGCAGCTTGGTCGCGGGGAGCTCCTACAATGAGCAGTTCTTC. It specifies CASSLVAGSSYNEQFF. The chain recombines TRBV5-1 with TRBJ2-1; TRBD2 is a possible D gene (6 bases). Per the germline V gene, CDR1 is SGHRS and CDR2 is YFSETQ. The CDR3 covers 16 residues. The V and J ends lost 0 bases and 0 bases respectively, with 10 bases between them.

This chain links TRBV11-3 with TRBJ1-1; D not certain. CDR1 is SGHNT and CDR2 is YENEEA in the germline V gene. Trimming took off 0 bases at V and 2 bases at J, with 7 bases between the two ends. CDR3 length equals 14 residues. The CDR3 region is CASSLEASNTEAFF. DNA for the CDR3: TGTGCCAGCAGCTTAGAAGCGTCTAACACTGAAGCTTTCTTT. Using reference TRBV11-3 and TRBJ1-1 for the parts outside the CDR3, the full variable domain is EAGVVQSPRYKIIEKKQPVAFWCNPISGHNTLYWYLQNLGQGPELLIRYENEEAVDDSQLPKDRFSAERLKGVDSTLKIQPAELGDSAVYLCASSLEASNTEAFFGQGTRLTVV.

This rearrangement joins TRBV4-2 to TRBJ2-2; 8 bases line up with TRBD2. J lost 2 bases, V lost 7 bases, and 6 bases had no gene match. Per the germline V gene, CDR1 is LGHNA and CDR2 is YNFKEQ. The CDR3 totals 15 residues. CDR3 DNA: TGTGCCAGCACCTATAGCGGGACTAACACCGGGGAGCTGTTTTTT. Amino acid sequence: CASTYSGTNTGELFF.

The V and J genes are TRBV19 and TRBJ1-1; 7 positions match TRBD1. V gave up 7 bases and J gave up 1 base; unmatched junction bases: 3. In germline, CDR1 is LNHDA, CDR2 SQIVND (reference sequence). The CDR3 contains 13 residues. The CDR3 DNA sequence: TGTGCCAGTACTAGGACAGGGAACACTGAAGCTTTCTTT. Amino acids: CASTRTGNTEAFF.

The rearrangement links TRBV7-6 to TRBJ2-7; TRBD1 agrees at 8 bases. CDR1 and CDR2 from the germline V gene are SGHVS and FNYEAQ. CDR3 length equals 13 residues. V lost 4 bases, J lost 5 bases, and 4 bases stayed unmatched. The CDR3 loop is CASSSQGADEQYF. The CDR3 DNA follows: TGTGCCAGCAGCTCCCAGGGGGCCGACGAGCAGTACTTC.

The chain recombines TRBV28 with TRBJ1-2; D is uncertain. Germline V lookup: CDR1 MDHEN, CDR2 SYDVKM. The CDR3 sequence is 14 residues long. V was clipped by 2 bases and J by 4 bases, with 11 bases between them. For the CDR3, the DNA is TGTGCCAGCAGTTTAATTAGTAATCTCTATGGCTACACCTTC. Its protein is CASSLISNLYGYTF.

The CDR3 loop is CASNPGQGYGTEAFF. Here the CDR3 DNA reads TGTGCCAGCAACCCGGGACAGGGGTATGGCACTGAAGCTTTCTTT. The chain is built from TRBV6-6 and TRBJ1-1; 10 nucleotides match TRBD1. Per the germline V gene, CDR1 is MNHNY and CDR2 is SVGAGI (reference sequence). CDR3 size: 15 residues. V lost 7 bases to trimming and J lost 4 bases; unmatched junction nucleotides: 9.

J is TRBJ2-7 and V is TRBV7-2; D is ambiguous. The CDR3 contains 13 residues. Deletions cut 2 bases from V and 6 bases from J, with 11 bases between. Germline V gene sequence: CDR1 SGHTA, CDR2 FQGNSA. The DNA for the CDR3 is TGTGCCAGCAGCTTATTGAGAAAAGTCGAGCAGTACTTC. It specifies CASSLLRKVEQYF.

CDR3 nucleotide sequence: TGTGCCAGCAGTCCCCCGGGACAGACATGGGGCTACACCTTC. It translates to CASSPPGQTWGYTF. The rearrangement links TRBV27 to TRBJ1-2; 7 bases are shared with TRBD1. This CDR3 comprises 14 residues. Unmatched junction bases numbered 11, after V lost 5 bases and J lost 8 bases. Germline V gives CDR1 MNHEY, CDR2 SMNVEV (reference sequence).

As DNA, the CDR3 is TGTGCCAGCAGTTTATCCGGACAGGGTATCGTCCACGAGCAGTACTTC. It specifies CASSLSGQGIVHEQYF. The J gene is TRBJ2-7, the V gene TRBV27, with 8 bases matching TRBD1. Germline V gives CDR1 MNHEY, CDR2 SMNVEV (reference sequence). The CDR3 covers 16 residues. V lost 0 bases to trimming and J lost 5 bases; unmatched junction nucleotides: 9.

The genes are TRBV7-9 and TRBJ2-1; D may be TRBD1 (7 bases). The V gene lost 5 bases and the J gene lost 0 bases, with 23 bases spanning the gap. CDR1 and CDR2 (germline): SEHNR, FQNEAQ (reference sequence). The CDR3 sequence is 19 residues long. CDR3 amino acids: CASSIVFGWGDSSYNEQFF. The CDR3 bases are TGTGCCAGCAGCATCGTATTCGGGTGGGGGGACAGCTCCTACAATGAGCAGTTCTTC.

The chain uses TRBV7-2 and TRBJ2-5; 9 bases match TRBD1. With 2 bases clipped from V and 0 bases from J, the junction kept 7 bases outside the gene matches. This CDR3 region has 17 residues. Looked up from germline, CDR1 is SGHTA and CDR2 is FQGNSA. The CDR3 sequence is CASSLNGQGLNQETQYF. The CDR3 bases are TGTGCCAGCAGCTTAAATGGACAGGGGTTGAACCAAGAGACCCAGTACTTC.

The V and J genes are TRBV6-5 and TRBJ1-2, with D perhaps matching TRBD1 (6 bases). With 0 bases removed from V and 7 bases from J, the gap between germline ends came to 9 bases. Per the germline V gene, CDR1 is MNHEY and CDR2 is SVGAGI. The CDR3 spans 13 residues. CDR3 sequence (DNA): TGTGCCAGCAGTTACTCGAGGGGGGGTGGCTACACCTTC. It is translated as CASSYSRGGGYTF.

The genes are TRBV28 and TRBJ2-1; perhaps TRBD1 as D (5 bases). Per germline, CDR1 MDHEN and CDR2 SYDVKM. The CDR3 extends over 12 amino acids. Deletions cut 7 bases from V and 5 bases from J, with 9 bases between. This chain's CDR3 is CASTSGHNEQFF. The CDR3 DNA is TGTGCCAGCACCTCAGGGCACAATGAGCAGTTCTTC. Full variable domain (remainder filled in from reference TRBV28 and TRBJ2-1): DVKVTQSSRYLVKRTGEKVFLECVQDMDHENMFWYRQDPGLGLRLIYFSYDVKMKEKGDIPEGYSVSREKKERFSLILESASTNQTSMYLCASTSGHNEQFFGPGTRLTVL.

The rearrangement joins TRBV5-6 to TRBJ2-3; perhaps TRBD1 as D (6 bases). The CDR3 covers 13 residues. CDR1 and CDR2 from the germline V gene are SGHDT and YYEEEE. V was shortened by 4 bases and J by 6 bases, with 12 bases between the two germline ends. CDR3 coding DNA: TGTGCCAGCAGCGTCAGGGGTGCGGATACGCAGTATTTT. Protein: CASSVRGADTQYF.

CDR3 DNA: TGCGCCAGCAGCCAACTCGCAGGGGACACTGAAGCTTTCTTT. It specifies CASSQLAGDTEAFF. The rearrangement joins TRBV5-1 to TRBJ1-1; a weak D match, TRBD1 (6 bases). Deletions cut 4 bases from V and 3 bases from J, with 13 bases between. Germline V gene lookup returns CDR1 SGHRS and CDR2 YFSETQ. CDR3 length: 14 residues.

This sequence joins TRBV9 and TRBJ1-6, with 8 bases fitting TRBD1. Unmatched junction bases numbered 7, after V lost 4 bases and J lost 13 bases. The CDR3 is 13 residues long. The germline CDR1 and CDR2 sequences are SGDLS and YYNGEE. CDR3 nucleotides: TGTGCCAGCAGCAACAGGGGGGCGGAGCCCCTCCACTTT. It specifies CASSNRGAEPLHF. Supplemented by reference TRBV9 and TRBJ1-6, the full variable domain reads DSGVTQTPKHLITATGQRVTLRCSPRSGDLSVYWYQQSLDQGLQFLIQYYNGEERAKGNILERFSAQQFPDLHSELNLSSLELGDSALYFCASSNRGAEPLHFGNGTRLTVT.

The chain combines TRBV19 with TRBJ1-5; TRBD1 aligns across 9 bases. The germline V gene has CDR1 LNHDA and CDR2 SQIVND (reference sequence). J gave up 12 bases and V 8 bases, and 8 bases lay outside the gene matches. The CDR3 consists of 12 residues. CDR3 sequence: CASGRGTGFQHF. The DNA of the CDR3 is TGTGCCAGTGGAAGGGGGACAGGGTTCCAGCATTTT.

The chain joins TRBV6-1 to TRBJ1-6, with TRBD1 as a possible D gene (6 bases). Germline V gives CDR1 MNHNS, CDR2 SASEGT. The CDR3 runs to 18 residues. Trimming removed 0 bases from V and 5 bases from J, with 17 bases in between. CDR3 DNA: TGTGCCAGCAGTGAAGCTAAGGGGGGAGGGTACAATAATTCACCCCTCCACTTT. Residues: CASSEAKGGGYNNSPLHF.

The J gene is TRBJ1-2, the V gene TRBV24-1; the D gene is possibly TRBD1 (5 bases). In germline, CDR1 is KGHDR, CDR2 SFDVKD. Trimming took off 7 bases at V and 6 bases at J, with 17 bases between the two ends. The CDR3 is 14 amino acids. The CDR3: CATRGSGGVNGYTF. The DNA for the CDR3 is TGTGCCACCAGGGGATCGGGGGGGGTGAATGGCTACACCTTC.